This T cell receptor beta chain was identified during a study of T cells in Graves' hyperthyroidism and ophthalmopathy. This clonotype showed up many times. Trimming removed 4 bases from V and 0 bases from J, with 15 bases in between. CDR3 length: 15 residues. Germline CDR1 GTSNPN, CDR2 SVGIG (reference sequence). Amplified regions were TCR beta CDR3 sequences from RNA transcripts. A set of HTBI primers served as the primers for a first-round RT-PCR of the TCR CDR3. TCRdb re-called the multiplex PCR reads through MiXCR, storing one row per CDR3 protein. This table holds some 500,000 distinct CDR3 sequences, under 15% found once.

The TCR was taken from a woman younger than 35 with Graves' hyperthyroidism. The V and J genes are TRBV30 and TRBJ1-1, with D perhaps TRBD1 (6 bases). Sequencing used blood. CDR3 loop: CAWIGQMGMNTEAFF. The CDR3 DNA reads TGTGCCTGGATAGGACAGATGGGGATGAACACTGAAGCTTTCTTT.